Listed here is a single T cell receptor beta chain. This specimen comes from a study of blood T cell repertoires in COVID-19. In the study overall: Collection of acute and convalescent COVID-19 samples took place in the United States, Italy and Spain. PBMCs, B-cell-depleted T cells, or T cells were the source of the cDNA or gDNA that made up the material.

Sequencing used immunoSEQ multiplex PCR; TCRdb keeps in-frame clones, though not all of them. The data contain around 200,000 clones, just under 90% of them singletons. What the recovered Cohort 3 donors had was two negative PCRs, clearance, or symptom resolution. The sequence derives from a man aged 25-45 years who had recovered from COVID-19. Input material: PBMCs or T cells enriched from blood (not recorded which).

CDR3 loop: CASSFNLAATNEKLFF. In DNA form, the CDR3 reads TGTGCCAGCAGTTTTAATCTAGCAGCCACTAATGAAAAACTGTTTTTT. This chain uses TRBV27 with TRBJ1-4; D gene unclear. CDR3 size: 16 residues. CDR1 and CDR2 from the germline V gene are MNHEY and SMNVEV (reference sequence). Trimming left V 3 bases short and J 2 bases short, with 13 bases between.